These T cell receptor beta chains were read from a single sample in a study of CD8 T cells in ankylosing spondylitis. TCRdb ran MiXCR on the 5' RACE reads and lists one entry per CDR3 protein. The sample contains 200,000 to 250,000 distinct CDR3 sequences, roughly 24% of which appear only once. Material for sequencing was blood, either unsorted or a sorted T cell fraction (not recorded which). The receptors were gathered from a male donor with ankylosing spondylitis or in good health (not recorded which). Both conserved end residues are part of each CDR3. The D gene is left open where the match is weak. Where a row states a size, it is once, few, many or the class of an expanded clone; other rows omit it.

cdr3_length	d_call	v_call	clone_size	j_call	cdr3_aa
14	TRBD2	TRBV20-1	once	TRBJ2-7	CSAPGTSGIKGQYF
13	-	TRBV7-3	many	TRBJ1-2	CASSLNAGYGYTF
16	TRBD2	TRBV20-1	-	TRBJ2-3	CSAHGTSGIHSDTQYF
14	-	TRBV6-1	-	TRBJ2-1	CASSGGTSDYGQFF
16	-	TRBV12-3/TRBV12-4	many	TRBJ1-3	CASSLRQVLSGNTIYF
15	-	TRBV6-1	-	TRBJ2-1	CASTPLPGSYNEQFF
14	-	TRBV5-1	many	TRBJ1-2	CASSLALEPYGYTF
11	-	TRBV7-2	many	TRBJ2-3	CASSRQPSVYF
15	-	TRBV6-5	many	TRBJ2-3	CASSYNQLSTDTQYF
13	-	TRBV6-1	-	TRBJ2-7	CASSDPFPPIAYF
14	-	TRBV29-1	-	TRBJ2-7	CSVAPRWGQGEQYF
12	TRBD2	TRBV20-1	-	TRBJ2-1	CSAGLAVNEQFF
12	-	TRBV12-3/TRBV12-4	many	TRBJ2-5	CASSLKGETQYF
15	TRBD2	TRBV4-2	-	TRBJ2-3	CASSQVREPADTQYF
16	-	TRBV5-6	-	TRBJ1-5	CASSFGPAGLNQPQHF
15	TRBD2	TRBV27	few	TRBJ2-1	CASRGFAGGYNEQFF
14	-	TRBV6-5	few	TRBJ1-1	CASSFRGAGTEAFF
14	-	TRBV4-2	-	TRBJ2-3	CASSQDLSADTQYF
15	TRBD2	TRBV4-1	-	TRBJ2-5	CASSQGASGVETQYF
12	-	TRBV12-3/TRBV12-4	-	TRBJ2-2	CASSLRHGELFF
15	-	TRBV5-1	-	TRBJ2-5	CASSPVDRAGETQYF
14	-	TRBV20-1	many	TRBJ2-1	CSARDSGSYNEQFF
15	TRBD2	TRBV5-1	few	TRBJ2-7	CASTLRSSGSYEQYF
17	TRBD1	TRBV20-1	-	TRBJ1-1	CSARARGTGGLNTEAFF
11	-	TRBV20-1	-	TRBJ2-1	CSAIRLDEQFF